The 4 T cell receptor beta chains below all came from one sample that was sequenced in a study of Ad26.COV2.S vaccination and SARS-CoV-2 variants. Here immunoSEQ multiplex PCR was the method, and the copy in TCRdb shows in-frame clones only, minus some. The profile covers around 170,000 clones, with 70% to 90% appearing a single time and roughly 6% taken by the ten largest. This specimen consisted of peripheral blood, obtained after recovery from COVID-19. The source is a human donor who had recovered from COVID-19.

The chain combines TRBV5-6 with TRBJ2-5; unclear D gene. The V gene lost 4 bases and the J gene lost 3 bases, with 13 bases spanning the gap. Germline V gene lookup returns CDR1 SGHDT and CDR2 YYEEEE. This CDR3 is built from 14 residues. The CDR3 DNA reads TGTGCCAGCAGCCTTCCCGGACGGAAAGAGACCCAGTACTTC. It codes for CASSLPGRKETQYF. Drawing the rest from reference TRBV5-6 and TRBJ2-5, the complete variable domain is DAGVTQSPTHLIKTRGQQVTLRCSPKSGHDTVSWYQQALGQGPQFIFQYYEEEERQRGNFPDRFSGHQFPNYSSELNVNALLLGDSALYLCASSLPGRKETQYFGPGTRLLVL.

This clone showed up just a few times. V gene TRBV3-1 (or the pseudogene TRBV3-2) combines with J gene TRBJ1-2; D unresolved. V dropped 0 bases and J dropped 1 base, with 15 bases sitting between them. Per the germline V gene, CDR1 is LGHDT and CDR2 is YNNKEL (reference sequence). The CDR3 is 17 residues long. In nucleotides, the CDR3 is TGTGCCAGCAGCCAAGATTTATGGGCAGAGCATAACTATGGCTACACCTTC. Translation: CASSQDLWAEHNYGYTF.

This rearrangement joins TRBV4-1 to TRBJ2-7, with TRBD2 matching over 8 bases. V lost 1 base and J lost 3; bases outside the gene matches: 5. CDR3 length: 15 amino acids. The germline CDR1 and CDR2 sequences are MGHRA and YSYEKL. CDR3 bases: TGCGCCAGCAGCCAAGCGGGAGGGCTGAACTACGAGCAGTACTTC. It specifies CASSQAGGLNYEQYF.

This chain uses TRBV25-1 with TRBJ1-1; 10 bases align to TRBD1. V gave up 6 bases and J gave up 6 bases; unmatched junction bases: 7. CDR3 length equals 14 residues. Per the germline V gene, CDR1 is MGHDK and CDR2 is SYGVNS. The CDR3 nucleotides are TGTGCCAGCAGGACGGTGGGGACAGGGGCTGAAGCTTTCTTT. Translating gives CASRTVGTGAEAFF.